The 5 T cell receptor beta chains below come from one sample, sequenced in a study of Graves' ophthalmopathy and Graves' hyperthyroidism. For repertoire sequencing, the TCR beta CDR3 regions were amplified from RNA transcripts. The first round was an RT-PCR with HTBI primers, and the second round was a multiplex PCR. TCRdb analysed the multiplex PCR reads with MiXCR anew, one entry per CDR3 protein. This table holds around 170,000 distinct CDR3 sequences, under 40% found once. The specimen was peripheral blood. These receptors were obtained from a woman aged 35 to 49 with Graves' ophthalmopathy.

This clonotype turned up a few times. The chain joins TRBV6-2 or TRBV6-3 to TRBJ1-1; D unclear. The germline CDR1 and CDR2 sequences are MNHEY and SVGEGT. This CDR3 has 14 residues. The germline V and J ends were trimmed by 9 bases and 5 bases, with 19 bases remaining between them. This CDR3 reads CASAYGRSGTEAFF. CDR3 sequence (DNA): TGTGCCAGTGCCTACGGTCGCTCTGGAACTGAAGCTTTCTTT.

This clonotype has at least ten counts. This chain links TRBV5-1 with TRBJ2-5; D is uncertain. The CDR3 extends over 16 amino acids. Trimming took 0 bases from V and 3 from J, leaving 15 bases between them. From germline, CDR1 is SGHRS and CDR2 YFSETQ. The CDR3 protein is CASSLAYLNLKETQYF. For the CDR3, the DNA is TGCGCCAGCAGCTTGGCCTACCTCAACCTGAAAGAGACCCAGTACTTC.

This sequence joins TRBV12-3 or TRBV12-4 and TRBJ1-6; D gene ambiguous. The CDR3 totals 17 residues. Trimming shortened V by 1 base and J by 0 bases, and 10 bases separated the two germline ends. The CDR3 loop is CASSLGGGSSYNSPLHF. The DNA of the CDR3 is TGTGCCAGCAGTTTAGGCGGAGGGAGCTCCTATAATTCACCCCTCCACTTT.

V usage is TRBV11-2 and J usage is TRBJ2-2; D is perhaps TRBD1 (6 bases). The V gene's germline CDR1 is SGHAT and CDR2 FQNNGV. V was pared by 7 bases and J by 2 bases, with 20 bases between. This CDR3 is built from 17 residues. The CDR3 sequence is CASTTRLDRLNTGELFF. The CDR3 nucleotides read TGTGCCAGCACCACCCGCTTAGACAGGCTAAACACCGGGGAGCTGTTTTTT.

This clonotype was detected ten times or more. The V gene is TRBV6-2 or TRBV6-3, the J gene TRBJ1-5; D not resolved. CDR1 and CDR2 (germline): MNHEY, SVGEGT. The CDR3 length is 16 residues. Trimming removed 0 bases at V and 0 bases at J, with 9 bases between. The CDR3: CASSYSIVYSNQPQHF. The CDR3 bases are TGTGCCAGCAGTTACTCGATTGTTTATAGCAATCAGCCCCAGCATTTT.